The T cell receptor beta chain under discussion was sequenced for a study of graft-versus-host responses after intestinal transplantation. As for the study in general: For two to three years after anti-thymocyte globulin induction, all recipients took tacrolimus and steroids.

Repertoires were generated with immunoSEQ multiplex PCR, while TCRdb's copy carries only in-frame clones and drops some. The sample consists of about 80,000 clones, approximately 90% of them appearing once. Germline V gene sequence: CDR1 SGHVS, CDR2 FNYEAQ. The CDR3 has 16 residues. V lost 0 bases, J lost 5 bases, and 13 bases lay in between. This clone was recorded once. Source: PBMCs, taken 98 days after intestinal transplantation. This chain connects TRBV7-6 to TRBJ2-2; a weak D match, TRBD2 (5 bases). The sequence derives from a human patient who received an intestinal transplant, so some T cells may come from the graft donor. CDR3 loop: CASSLAGVGPTGELFF. The CDR3 region has the DNA TGTGCCAGCAGCTTAGCGGGAGTTGGACCTACCGGGGAGCTGTTTTTT.